This T cell receptor (beta chain) stems from a study of blood T cell repertoires in COVID-19. V lost 5 bases to trimming and J lost 6 bases; unmatched junction nucleotides: 7. There are 14 residues in the CDR3. Germline values: CDR1 MGHRA, CDR2 YSYEKL. Participant reports of clinical history set cohort assignment. TCRdb's copy holds only in-frame clones and misses some; the assay was immunoSEQ multiplex PCR. The table has approximately 400,000 clones, 70% to 90% seen once. The sequenced sample consisted of PBMCs or T cells enriched from blood (not recorded which). The rearrangement links TRBV4-1 to TRBJ1-2, with TRBD1 matching over 9 bases. This sequence originates from a man aged 30 to 39 who had recovered from COVID-19. The CDR3 loop reads CASSAPDRGDGYTF. The CDR3 DNA reads as TGCGCCAGCAGCGCGCCGGACAGGGGAGATGGCTACACCTTC.